The entry below gives a single T cell receptor (beta chain) sequence along with its context. Its antigen is as yet unknown. The data belong to a study of vaccination and CD4 T cells after COVID-19. Once obtained from cultured CD4+ T cells, the DNA was sequenced using the Oncomine TCR Beta short-read assay. TCRdb analysed the PCR reads with MiXCR anew, one entry per CDR3 protein. The data contain under 15,000 distinct CDR3 sequences, approximately 58% of them singletons. This CDR3 is 13 amino acids long. Germline assignment: CDR1 SNHLY and CDR2 FYNNEI. V was shortened by 4 bases and J by 6 bases, with 9 bases between the two germline ends. Treatment reported: approximately 9-day PBMC culture with coronavirus spike peptide pools or control peptides (ViraFEST assay).

The source is a human donor who had recovered from COVID-19. The chain joins TRBV2 to TRBJ2-2; D is uncertain. Sample: CD4+ T cells from blood, cultured in vitro. CDR3 sequence reads: CASSVESSGELFF. CDR3 bases: TGTGCCAGCAGTGTAGAGTCGTCCGGGGAGCTGTTTTTT.